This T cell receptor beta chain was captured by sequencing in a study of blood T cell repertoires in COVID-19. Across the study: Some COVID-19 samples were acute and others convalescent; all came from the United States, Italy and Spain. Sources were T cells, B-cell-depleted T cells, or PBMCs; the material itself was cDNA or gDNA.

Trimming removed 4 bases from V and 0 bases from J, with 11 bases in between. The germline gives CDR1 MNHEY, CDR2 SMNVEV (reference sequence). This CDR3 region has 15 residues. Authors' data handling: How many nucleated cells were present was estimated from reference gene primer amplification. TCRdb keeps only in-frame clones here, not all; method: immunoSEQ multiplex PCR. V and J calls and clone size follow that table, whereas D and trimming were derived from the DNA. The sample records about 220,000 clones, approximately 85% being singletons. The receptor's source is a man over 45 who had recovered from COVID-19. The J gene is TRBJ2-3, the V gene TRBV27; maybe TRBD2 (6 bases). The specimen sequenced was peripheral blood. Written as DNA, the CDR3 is TGTGCCAGCAGTTCAGGACTACTCAGCACAGATACGCAGTATTTT. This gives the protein CASSSGLLSTDTQYF.